This T cell receptor (beta chain) came from a study of T cells in Graves' hyperthyroidism and ophthalmopathy. V gave up 1 base and J gave up 6 bases, with 7 bases separating them. CDR1 SEHNR and CDR2 FQNEAQ come from the germline V gene (reference sequence). The length of the CDR3 is 12 residues. Researchers amplified the TCR beta CDR3 regions from RNA transcripts. During a first-round RT-PCR of the TCR CDR3, the HTBI primer set was used. TCRdb passed the multiplex PCR reads through MiXCR, listing each CDR3 protein once. The sample holds under 650,000 distinct CDR3 sequences, 15% to 20% seen once. The chain links TRBV7-9 to TRBJ2-7; D is uncertain. Specimen: blood. This sequence was found in a woman aged 25 to 39 with Graves' hyperthyroidism. CDR3 DNA sequence: TGTGCCAGCAGCTTAGGGGCACTCGAGCAGTACTTC. Protein: CASSLGALEQYF. Complete variable domain (other parts from reference TRBV7-9 and TRBJ2-7): DTGVSQNPRHKITKRGQNVTFRCDPISEHNRLYWYRQTLGQGPEFLTYFQNEAQLEKSRLLSDRFSAERPKGSFSTLEIQRTEQGDSAMYLCASSLGALEQYFGPGTRLTVT.